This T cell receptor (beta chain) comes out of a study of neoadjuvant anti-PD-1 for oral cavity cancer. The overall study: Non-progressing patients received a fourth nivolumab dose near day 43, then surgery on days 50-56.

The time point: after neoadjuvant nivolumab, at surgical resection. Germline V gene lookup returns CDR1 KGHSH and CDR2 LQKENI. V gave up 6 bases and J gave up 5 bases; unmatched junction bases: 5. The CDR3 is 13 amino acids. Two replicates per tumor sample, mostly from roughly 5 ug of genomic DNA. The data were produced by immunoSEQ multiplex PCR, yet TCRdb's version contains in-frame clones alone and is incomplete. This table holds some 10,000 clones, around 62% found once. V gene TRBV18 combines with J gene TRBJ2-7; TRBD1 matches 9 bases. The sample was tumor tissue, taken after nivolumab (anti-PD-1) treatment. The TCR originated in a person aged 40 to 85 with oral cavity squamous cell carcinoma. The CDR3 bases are TGTGCCAGCTCGGGACAGGGTGGAAACGAGCAGTACTTC. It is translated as CASSGQGGNEQYF.